Listed here are 28 T cell receptor beta chains from one sample, sequenced in a study of cytomegalovirus exposure and HLA in healthy donors. Clones were sequenced by immunoSEQ multiplex PCR, and TCRdb holds only the in-frame ones, with some missing. This sample yields hundreds of thousands of clones, of which around 86% are seen a single time; 0.8% to 0.85% belongs to the top ten. Sequenced sample: PBMCs. The origin of the receptors is a young woman in good health and CMV-seronegative.

The chain joins TRBV6-1 to TRBJ2-5; 7 positions agree with TRBD2. Germline V CDR1 and CDR2: MNHNS, SASEGT. CDR3 length equals 15 residues. V shed 1 base, J shed 1 base, and the junction held 3 bases outside the gene matches. For the CDR3, the DNA is TGTGCCAGCAGTGAAGTACCGGGGGGCCAAGAGACCCAGTACTTC. It translates to CASSEVPGGQETQYF.

This clone appeared a single time. The genes are TRBV27 and TRBJ2-6; TRBD2 aligns across 7 bases. CDR3 size: 18 residues. The V gene end was trimmed by 3 bases and the J gene end by 2 bases; junction bases not matched to a gene: 10. Germline V gene data show CDR1 as MNHEY and CDR2 as SMNVEV (reference sequence). The CDR3 DNA reads TGTGCCAGCAGTTTTCGAAGCGCGGGAGTCGCTGGGGCCAACGTCCTGACTTTC. Its translation: CASSFRSAGVAGANVLTF.

This chain joins TRBV13 and TRBJ2-5; the match to TRBD2 covers 9 bases. In germline, CDR1 is PRHDT, CDR2 FYEKMQ (reference sequence). The CDR3 contains 15 residues. With V trimmed by 5 bases and J by 4 bases, 8 bases remained unmatched. The chain's CDR3 is CASSRGGAVRETQYF. The CDR3 coding sequence is TGTGCCAGCAGCCGCGGGGGGGCCGTTAGAGAGACCCAGTACTTC.

This clone was picked up one time. The chain couples TRBV5-6 to TRBJ2-4; 8 nucleotides match TRBD2. CDR3 length: 13 amino acids. Looked up from germline, CDR1 is SGHDT and CDR2 is YYEEEE. V was clipped by 4 bases and J by 5 bases; unmatched bases: 2. The DNA for the CDR3 is TGTGCCAGCAGCGAAGCGGGGGAAAACATTCAGTACTTC. This gives the protein CASSEAGENIQYF.

The chain combines TRBV9 with TRBJ2-1; maybe TRBD1 (7 bases). Germline values: CDR1 SGDLS, CDR2 YYNGEE. Trimming pared 4 bases from V and 5 bases from J, leaving 13 bases between. This CDR3 has 14 amino acids. The CDR3 nucleotides read TGTGCCAGCAGCCGCGGGACAGCCAACAATGAGCAGTTCTTC. It codes for CASSRGTANNEQFF.

The genes are TRBV5-1 and TRBJ1-2; a weak D match, TRBD1 (6 bases). V lost 1 base and J lost 13, with 17 bases in between. From germline, CDR1 is SGHRS and CDR2 YFSETQ. The CDR3 extends over 13 amino acids. The CDR3 here is CASSLTGYSKGTF. The CDR3 DNA follows: TGCGCCAGCAGCTTGACAGGGTATTCTAAAGGCACCTTC.

The chain combines TRBV5-1 with TRBJ1-2; 7 nucleotides match TRBD1. The CDR3 runs to 13 residues. Germline trimming cut 0 bases from V and 6 bases from J; bases unmatched to any gene: 2. Germline CDR1 and CDR2: SGHRS and YFSETQ. The CDR3 nucleotides are TGCGCCAGCAGCTTGGCAGGGGGTGATGGCTACACCTTC. Translating gives CASSLAGGDGYTF.

The rearrangement uses TRBV7-2 and TRBJ1-2; a weak D match, TRBD1 (5 bases). The CDR3 has 16 residues. Germline assignment: CDR1 SGHTA and CDR2 FQGNSA. V was trimmed by 7 bases and J by 6 bases, leaving 24 bases between them. The CDR3 nucleotides are TGTGCCAGCACCGCCACCCGGCAGGGCCGAGCTAATGGCTACACCTTC. It translates to CASTATRQGRANGYTF.

The V call is TRBV28, the J call TRBJ2-7, with TRBD2 identical over 11 bases. This CDR3 is 15 amino acids long. Trimming cost V 6 bases and J 4 bases; bases outside gene matches: 8. Germline V gene data show CDR1 as MDHEN and CDR2 as SYDVKM. CDR3 region: CASSQTSGGLYEQYF. The DNA for the CDR3 is TGTGCCAGCAGCCAAACTAGCGGGGGCTTATACGAGCAGTACTTC.

This sequence joins TRBV7-6 and TRBJ2-5, with D perhaps TRBD2 (5 bases). Trimming took off 2 bases at V and 5 bases at J, with 12 bases between the two ends. Germline-derived CDR1 and CDR2 are SGHVS and FNYEAQ. The CDR3 covers 14 residues. The chain's CDR3 is CASSLTSGRETQYF. The CDR3 bases are TGTGCCAGCAGCTTAACGAGCGGCCGTGAGACCCAGTACTTC.

The V gene is TRBV5-4, the J gene TRBJ2-6, with D possibly matching TRBD2 (6 bases). The CDR3 runs to 18 residues. CDR1 SGHNT and CDR2 YYREEE come from the germline V gene (reference sequence). The V end lost 4 bases, the J end lost 1 base, and 18 bases lay between the germline ends. CDR3 nucleotides: TGTGCCAGCAGCCTACGGGACGGCGGGGCATCTGGGGCCAACGTCCTGACTTTC. Amino acids: CASSLRDGGASGANVLTF.

In its sample, this clone was seen a few times. The chain employs TRBV27 and TRBJ2-3; 11 nucleotides match TRBD1. Germline CDR1 and CDR2: MNHEY and SMNVEV (reference sequence). Trimming took 5 bases from V and 5 from J; bases not matched to a gene: 6. The CDR3 covers 15 residues. The CDR3 protein is CASSTRTGGKDTQYF. DNA of the CDR3: TGTGCCAGCAGTACCCGGACAGGGGGCAAAGATACGCAGTATTTT.

The genes are TRBV6-1 and TRBJ1-4; D is ambiguous. Looked up from germline, CDR1 is MNHNS and CDR2 is SASEGT. Trimming pared 6 bases from V and 8 bases from J, leaving 10 bases between. The CDR3 contains 12 residues. CDR3 coding DNA: TGTGCCAGCAGGAGGTACGCCGAAAAACTGTTTTTT. This translates into CASRRYAEKLFF.

The V and J genes are TRBV14 and TRBJ1-1; no clear D gene. V was shortened by 0 bases and J by 2 bases, with 10 bases between the two germline ends. The CDR3 totals 15 residues. The germline V gene has CDR1 SGHDN and CDR2 FVKESK. This CDR3 is CASSQDRNSNTEAFF. CDR3 nucleotides: TGTGCCAGCAGCCAAGATAGAAACTCCAACACTGAAGCTTTCTTT.

The rearrangement joins TRBV27 to TRBJ2-7; TRBD1 agrees at 8 bases. Unmatched junction bases numbered 5, after V lost 3 bases and J lost 4 bases. CDR1 is MNHEY and CDR2 is SMNVEV in the germline V gene (reference sequence). The CDR3 covers 14 residues. CDR3 in DNA: TGTGCCAGCAGTTTGGCAGGGGGCGTGTACGAGCAGTACTTC. Translation: CASSLAGGVYEQYF.

The CDR3 coding sequence is TGCGCCAGCAGCCAAATAGGACTAGCGGGGGGAGGTTATGAGCAGTTCTTC. It encodes CASSQIGLAGGGYEQFF. The chain is built from TRBV4-1 and TRBJ2-1; TRBD2 matches at 14 bases. The ends lost 2 bases at V and 8 bases at J; junction bases unmatched: 8. The CDR3 totals 17 residues. The germline V gene has CDR1 MGHRA and CDR2 YSYEKL.

This rearrangement joins TRBV5-1 to TRBJ2-7, with a possible D match to TRBD1 (7 bases). Germline V gene data show CDR1 as SGHRS and CDR2 as YFSETQ. The CDR3 contains 18 residues. V was pared by 2 bases and J by 2 bases, with 23 bases between. CDR3 loop: CASSFGWQQGRFPYEQYF. In DNA, the CDR3 is TGCGCCAGCAGCTTCGGCTGGCAACAGGGGAGGTTCCCCTACGAGCAGTACTTC.

CDR3 sequence: CASSLKLQGSYGYTF. The CDR3 nucleotides are TGTGCCAGCAGCTTAAAGCTCCAGGGGTCCTATGGCTACACCTTC. The chain joins TRBV7-8 to TRBJ1-2, with a weak D call TRBD1 (6 bases). The CDR3 length is 15 residues. Trimming pared 2 bases from V and 4 bases from J, leaving 14 bases between. CDR1 is SGHVS, CDR2 FQNEAQ, per germline.

This chain uses TRBV6-5 with TRBJ2-4; a weak D match, TRBD2 (6 bases). Trimming cost V 7 bases and J 9 bases, with 16 bases left between them. Germline CDR1 is MNHEY and CDR2 is SVGAGI. The CDR3 is made up of 13 amino acids. The CDR3 here is CASTQTGGGIQYF. In nucleotides, the CDR3 is TGTGCCAGCACCCAGACTGGGGGAGGCATTCAGTACTTC.

This rearrangement joins TRBV28 to TRBJ1-2; perhaps TRBD1 as D (5 bases). Germline CDR1 and CDR2: MDHEN and SYDVKM. The CDR3 loop spans 19 amino acids. V was shortened by 7 bases and J by 4 bases, with 31 bases between the two germline ends. Written as DNA, the CDR3 is TGTGCCAGCAAGCAGTCCGGTTTAACTCCCGACAGACTTAGCTATGGCTACACCTTC. Protein sequence: CASKQSGLTPDRLSYGYTF.

CDR3 amino acids: CSGQGRAEAFF. The CDR3 DNA reads TGCAGTGGACAGGGGAGAGCTGAAGCTTTCTTT. The chain is built from TRBV20-1 and TRBJ1-1, with 8 bases identical to TRBD1. Trimming removed 7 bases from V and 6 bases from J; junction bases left unmatched: 4. The CDR3 has 11 residues. The V gene's germline CDR1 is DFQATT and CDR2 SNEGSKA (reference sequence).

This clone was recorded once. The genes are TRBV7-6 and TRBJ1-1; 8 nucleotides align to TRBD1. The CDR3 is 14 residues long. The V gene end was trimmed by 5 bases and the J gene end by 11 bases; junction bases not matched to a gene: 13. Germline V CDR1 and CDR2: SGHVS, FNYEAQ. CDR3: CASSPGGRTGLAFF. The CDR3 region has the DNA TGTGCCAGCAGCCCAGGAGGCCGGACAGGGCTGGCTTTCTTT. Supplemented by reference TRBV7-6 and TRBJ1-1, the full variable domain reads GAGVSQSPRYKVTKRGQDVALRCDPISGHVSLYWYRQALGQGPEFLTYFNYEAQQDKSGLPNDRFSAERPEGSISTLTIQRTEQRDSAMYRCASSPGGRTGLAFFGQGTRLTVV.

The chain joins TRBV14 to TRBJ2-7, with 10 bases identical to TRBD2. With V trimmed by 0 bases and J by 5 bases, 13 bases remained unmatched. CDR1 and CDR2 (germline): SGHDN, FVKESK. The CDR3 is made up of 18 amino acids. The CDR3, as DNA: TGTGCCAGCAGCCAAGATAGGGGATCTAGCGGGAGAGACGACGAGCAGTACTTC. Encoded protein: CASSQDRGSSGRDDEQYF.

V gene TRBV5-1 combines with J gene TRBJ1-2; TRBD1 matches at 9 bases. Germline values: CDR1 SGHRS, CDR2 YFSETQ. The CDR3 covers 13 residues. V lost 4 bases and J lost 6; bases outside the gene matches: 4. The CDR3 reads CASSTDRGDGYTF. DNA for the CDR3: TGCGCCAGCAGCACGGACAGGGGTGATGGCTACACCTTC.

A few counts support this clone. V gene TRBV6-1 combines with J gene TRBJ2-7; D perhaps matches TRBD2 (5 bases). The germline CDR1 and CDR2 sequences are MNHNS and SASEGT. V was trimmed by 0 bases and J by 7 bases, leaving 13 bases between them. The CDR3 has 14 residues. The CDR3 sequence: CASSEAGVRGEQYF. The CDR3, as DNA: TGTGCCAGCAGTGAAGCCGGGGTTCGGGGAGAGCAGTACTTC.

This clone showed up just a few times. The CDR3 spells CASRGPGGLPDEQYF. The CDR3 nucleotides read TGTGCCAGCAGAGGACCGGGAGGGCTTCCGGACGAGCAGTACTTC. The rearrangement links TRBV7-9 to TRBJ2-7; TRBD2 aligns across 8 bases. The CDR3 length is 15 residues. After removal of 6 bases from V and 5 bases from J, the junction contained 12 bases not matched to a gene. Germline V CDR1 and CDR2: SEHNR, FQNEAQ (reference sequence).

This clone has just a few counts. The chain combines TRBV2 with TRBJ2-2; no clear D gene. The CDR3 runs to 14 residues. Per germline, CDR1 SNHLY and CDR2 FYNNEI. With 4 bases removed from V and 6 bases from J, the gap between germline ends came to 12 bases. In nucleotides, the CDR3 is TGTGCCAGCAGTGCGGAGCTGAGTTCCGGGGAGCTGTTTTTT. It specifies CASSAELSSGELFF.

This clone was found once. The chain joins TRBV25-1 to TRBJ2-3; perhaps TRBD1 as D (6 bases). Trimming left V 5 bases short and J 5 bases short, with 11 bases between. The V gene's germline CDR1 is MGHDK and CDR2 SYGVNS. The CDR3 has 13 amino acids. The CDR3 region has the DNA TGTGCCAGCAGTACAGGGCCTGGAGATACGCAGTATTTT. Residues: CASSTGPGDTQYF.